Detailed here is one TCR beta chain. Antigen: not known. The sample originates from a study of shared clonotypes between healthy human individuals. General study points: Relative to memory subsets, naive subsets generally showed larger estimated richness. Lower generation probabilities were found for non-shared clonotypes than for those shared by all four donors.

Generated by immunoSEQ multiplex PCR, the TCRdb table keeps only in-frame clones and is missing some. The repertoire consists of some 2.3 million clones, with over 85% occurring once and the leading ten covering 0.35% to 0.5%. A CD45RA+ naive subset and a CD45RA-negative memory subset were split from CD4+ cells. Germline CDR1 SEHNR, CDR2 FQNEAQ (reference sequence). The length of the CDR3 is 16 residues. The J segment lost 5 bases and the V segment lost 3 bases, leaving 8 bases of the junction unmatched. The V call is TRBV7-9, the J call TRBJ2-2; 8 bases agree with TRBD2. This TCR was sampled from a man younger than 35 in good health. Some clones in this sample may be carry-over from other donors' samples. Specimen: naive CD4+ T cells from PBMCs. The sample's subset: CD45RA+ positively selected. DNA of the CDR3: TGTGCCAGCAGCTTTCTGGCGGGAGGAACGACCGGGGAGCTGTTTTTT. Residues: CASSFLAGGTTGELFF.